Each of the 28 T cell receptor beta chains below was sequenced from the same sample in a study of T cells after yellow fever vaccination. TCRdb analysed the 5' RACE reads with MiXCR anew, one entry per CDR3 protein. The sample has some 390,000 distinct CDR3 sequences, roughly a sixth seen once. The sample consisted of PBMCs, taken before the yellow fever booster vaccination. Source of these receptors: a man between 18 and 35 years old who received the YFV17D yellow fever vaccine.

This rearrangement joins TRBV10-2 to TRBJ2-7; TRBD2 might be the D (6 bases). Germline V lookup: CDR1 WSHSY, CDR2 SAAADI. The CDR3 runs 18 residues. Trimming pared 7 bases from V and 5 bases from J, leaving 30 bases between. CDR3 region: CASTGRSLRGIIRNEQYF. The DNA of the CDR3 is TGCGCCAGCACTGGCCGATCCCTCCGGGGGATCATTCGAAACGAGCAGTACTTC.

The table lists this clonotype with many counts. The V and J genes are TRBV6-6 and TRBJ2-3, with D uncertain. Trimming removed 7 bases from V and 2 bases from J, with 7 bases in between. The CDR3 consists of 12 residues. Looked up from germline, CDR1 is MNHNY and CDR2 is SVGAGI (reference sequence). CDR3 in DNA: TGTGCCAGCAAGCGTCTCACAGATACGCAGTATTTT. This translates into CASKRLTDTQYF.

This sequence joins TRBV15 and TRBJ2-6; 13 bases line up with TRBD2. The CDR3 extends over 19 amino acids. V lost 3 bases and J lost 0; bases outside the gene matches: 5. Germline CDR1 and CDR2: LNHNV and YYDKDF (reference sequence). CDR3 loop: CATSSRTSGGRSGANVLTF. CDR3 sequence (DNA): TGTGCCACCAGCAGTCGGACTAGCGGGGGCCGCTCTGGGGCCAACGTCCTGACTTTC.

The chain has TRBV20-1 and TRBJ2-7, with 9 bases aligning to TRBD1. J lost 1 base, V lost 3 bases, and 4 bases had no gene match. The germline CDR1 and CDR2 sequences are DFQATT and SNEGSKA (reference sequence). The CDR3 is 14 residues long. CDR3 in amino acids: CSASGDRGSYEQYF. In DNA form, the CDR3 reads TGCAGTGCTAGCGGAGACAGGGGGTCCTACGAGCAGTACTTC.

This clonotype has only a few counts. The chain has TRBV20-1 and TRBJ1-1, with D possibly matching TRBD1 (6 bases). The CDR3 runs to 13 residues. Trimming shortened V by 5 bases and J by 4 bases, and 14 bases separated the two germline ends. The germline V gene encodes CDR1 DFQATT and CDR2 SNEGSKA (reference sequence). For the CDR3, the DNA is TGCAGTGCTCCAGGGGAGGGAATCACTGAAGCTTTCTTT. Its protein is CSAPGEGITEAFF.

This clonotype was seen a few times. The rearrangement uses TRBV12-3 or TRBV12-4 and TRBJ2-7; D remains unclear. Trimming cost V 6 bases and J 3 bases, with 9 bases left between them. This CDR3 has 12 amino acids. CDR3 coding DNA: TGTGCCAGCAGCCACAGTTTCTACGAGCAGTACTTC. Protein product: CASSHSFYEQYF.

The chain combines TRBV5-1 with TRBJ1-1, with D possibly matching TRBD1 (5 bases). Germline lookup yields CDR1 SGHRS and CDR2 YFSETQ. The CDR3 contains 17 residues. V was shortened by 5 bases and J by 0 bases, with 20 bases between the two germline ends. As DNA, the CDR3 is TGCGCCAGCAGTTCTAGGCACCTTCAGGGAATGAACACTGAAGCTTTCTTT. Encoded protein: CASSSRHLQGMNTEAFF.

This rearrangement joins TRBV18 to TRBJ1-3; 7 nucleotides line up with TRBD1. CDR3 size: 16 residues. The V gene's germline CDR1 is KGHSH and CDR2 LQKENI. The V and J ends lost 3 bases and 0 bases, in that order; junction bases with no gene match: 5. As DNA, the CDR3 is TGTGCCAGCTCACCGACAACAGGGGTCTCTGGAAACACCATATATTTT. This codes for CASSPTTGVSGNTIYF.

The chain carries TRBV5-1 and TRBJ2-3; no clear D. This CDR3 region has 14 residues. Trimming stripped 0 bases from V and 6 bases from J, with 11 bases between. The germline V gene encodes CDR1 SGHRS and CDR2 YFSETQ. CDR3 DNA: TGCGCCAGCAGCTTGGGTGCCACTCGGGATACGCAGTATTTT. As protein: CASSLGATRDTQYF.

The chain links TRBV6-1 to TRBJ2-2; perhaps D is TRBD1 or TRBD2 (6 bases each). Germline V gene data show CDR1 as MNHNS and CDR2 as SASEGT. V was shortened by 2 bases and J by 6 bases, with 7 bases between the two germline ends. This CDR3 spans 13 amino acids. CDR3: CASSERGAGELFF. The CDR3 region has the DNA TGTGCCAGCAGTGAAAGGGGGGCCGGGGAGCTGTTTTTT.

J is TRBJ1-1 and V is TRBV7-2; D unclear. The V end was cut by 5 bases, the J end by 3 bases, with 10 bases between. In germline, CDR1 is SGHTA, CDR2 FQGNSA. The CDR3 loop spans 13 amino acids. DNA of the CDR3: TGTGCCAGCAGCCGGGGATGGGACACTGAAGCTTTCTTT. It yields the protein CASSRGWDTEAFF.

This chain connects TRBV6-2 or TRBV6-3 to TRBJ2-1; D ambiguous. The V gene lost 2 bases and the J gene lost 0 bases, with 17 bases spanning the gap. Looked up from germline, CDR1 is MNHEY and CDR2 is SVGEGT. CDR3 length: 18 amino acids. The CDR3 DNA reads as TGTGCCAGCAGTTACCCTGGTCGCGCGACGAGCTCCTACAATGAGCAGTTCTTC. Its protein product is CASSYPGRATSSYNEQFF.

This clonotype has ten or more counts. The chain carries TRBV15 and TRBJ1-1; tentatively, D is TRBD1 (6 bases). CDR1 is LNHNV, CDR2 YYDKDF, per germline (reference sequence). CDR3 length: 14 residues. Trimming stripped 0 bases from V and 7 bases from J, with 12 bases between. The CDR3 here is CATSREGGQLEAFF. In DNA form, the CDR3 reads TGTGCCACCAGCAGAGAAGGCGGACAGCTTGAAGCTTTCTTT.

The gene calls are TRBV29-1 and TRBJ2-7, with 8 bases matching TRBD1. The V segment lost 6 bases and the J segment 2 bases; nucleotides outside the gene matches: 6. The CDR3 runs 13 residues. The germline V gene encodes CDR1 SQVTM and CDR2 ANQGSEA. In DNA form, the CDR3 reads TGCAGCGTCACTCAGGGGGCCCCCTACGAGCAGTACTTC. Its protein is CSVTQGAPYEQYF.

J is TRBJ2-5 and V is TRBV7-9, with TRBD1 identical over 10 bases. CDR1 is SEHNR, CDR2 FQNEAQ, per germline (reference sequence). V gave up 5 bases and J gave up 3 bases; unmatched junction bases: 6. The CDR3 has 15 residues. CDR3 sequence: CASSDRDRGEETQYF. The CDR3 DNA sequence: TGTGCCAGCAGCGACCGGGACAGGGGAGAAGAGACCCAGTACTTC.

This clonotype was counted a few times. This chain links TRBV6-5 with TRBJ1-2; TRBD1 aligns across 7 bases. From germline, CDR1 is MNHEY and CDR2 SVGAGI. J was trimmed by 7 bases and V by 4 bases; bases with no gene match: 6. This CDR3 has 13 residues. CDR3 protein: CASSLRQGRGYTF. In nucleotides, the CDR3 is TGTGCCAGCAGTTTACGACAGGGTCGTGGCTACACCTTC.

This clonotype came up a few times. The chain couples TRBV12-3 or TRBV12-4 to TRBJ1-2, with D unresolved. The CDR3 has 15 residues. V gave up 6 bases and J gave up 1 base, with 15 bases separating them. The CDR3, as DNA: TGTGCCAGCAGCATACGGGCCTGGGGTAACTATGGCTACACCTTC. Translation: CASSIRAWGNYGYTF.

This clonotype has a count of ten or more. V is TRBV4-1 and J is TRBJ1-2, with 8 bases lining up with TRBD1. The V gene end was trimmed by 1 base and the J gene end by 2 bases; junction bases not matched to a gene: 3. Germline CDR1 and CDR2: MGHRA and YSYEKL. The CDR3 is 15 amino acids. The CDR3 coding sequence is TGCGCCAGCAGCCAAGGACAGGGGCCAAACTATGGCTACACCTTC. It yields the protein CASSQGQGPNYGYTF.

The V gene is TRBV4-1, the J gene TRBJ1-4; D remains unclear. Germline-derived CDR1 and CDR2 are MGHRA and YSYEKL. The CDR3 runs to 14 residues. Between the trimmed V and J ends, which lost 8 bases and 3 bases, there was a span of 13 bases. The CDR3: CASASVGANEKLFF. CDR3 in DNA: TGCGCCAGCGCCTCAGTTGGGGCTAATGAAAAACTGTTTTTT.

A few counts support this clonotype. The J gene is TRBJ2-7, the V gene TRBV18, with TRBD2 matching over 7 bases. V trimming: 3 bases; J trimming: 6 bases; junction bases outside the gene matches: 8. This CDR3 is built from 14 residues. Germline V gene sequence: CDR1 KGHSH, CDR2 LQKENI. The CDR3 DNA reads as TGTGCCAGCTCACCCCGAGTAGGGAGGGGCGAGCAGTACGTC. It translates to CASSPRVGRGEQYV.

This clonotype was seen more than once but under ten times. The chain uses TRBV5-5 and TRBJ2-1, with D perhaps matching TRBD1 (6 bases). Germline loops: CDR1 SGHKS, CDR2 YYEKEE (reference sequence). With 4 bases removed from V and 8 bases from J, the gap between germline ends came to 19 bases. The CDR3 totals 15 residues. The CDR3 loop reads CASSPGQSVGYEQFF. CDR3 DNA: TGTGCCAGCAGCCCCGGACAGTCGGTAGGCTATGAGCAGTTCTTC. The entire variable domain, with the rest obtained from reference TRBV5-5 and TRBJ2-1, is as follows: DAGVTQSPTHLIKTRGQQVTLRCSPISGHKSVSWYQQVLGQGPQFIFQYYEKEERGRGNFPDRFSARQFPNYSSELNVNALLLGDSALYLCASSPGQSVGYEQFFGPGTRLTVL.

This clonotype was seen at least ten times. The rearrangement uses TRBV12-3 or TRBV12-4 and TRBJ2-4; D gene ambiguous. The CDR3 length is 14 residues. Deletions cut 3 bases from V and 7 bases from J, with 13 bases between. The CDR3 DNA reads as TGTGCCAGCAGTTTGGGCCTCGAGTATAACATTCAGTACTTC. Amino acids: CASSLGLEYNIQYF.

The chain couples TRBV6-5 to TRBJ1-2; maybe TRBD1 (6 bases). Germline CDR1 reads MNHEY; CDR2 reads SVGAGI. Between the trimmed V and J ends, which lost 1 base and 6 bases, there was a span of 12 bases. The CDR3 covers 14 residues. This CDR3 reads CASSYLWGADGYTF. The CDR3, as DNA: TGTGCCAGCAGTTACTTGTGGGGGGCGGATGGCTACACCTTC.

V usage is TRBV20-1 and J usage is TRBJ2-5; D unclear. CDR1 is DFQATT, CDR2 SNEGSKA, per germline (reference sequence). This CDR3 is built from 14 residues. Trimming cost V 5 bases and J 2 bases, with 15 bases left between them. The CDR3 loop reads CSAGGRRRQETQYF. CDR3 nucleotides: TGCAGTGCTGGTGGTCGCCGGCGGCAAGAGACCCAGTACTTC.

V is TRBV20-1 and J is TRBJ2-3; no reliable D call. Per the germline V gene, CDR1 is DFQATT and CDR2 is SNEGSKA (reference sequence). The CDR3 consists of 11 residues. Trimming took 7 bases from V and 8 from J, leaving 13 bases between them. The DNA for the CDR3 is TGCAGTGTTAAACCCGCGAGTACGCAGTATTTT. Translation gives CSVKPASTQYF.

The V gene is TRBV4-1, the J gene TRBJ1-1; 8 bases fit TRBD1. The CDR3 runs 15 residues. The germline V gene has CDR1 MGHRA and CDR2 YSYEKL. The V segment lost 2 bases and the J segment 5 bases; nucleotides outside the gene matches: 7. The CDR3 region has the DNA TGCGCCAGCAGCCAACTATACAGGGGGGGAACTGAAGCTTTCTTT. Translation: CASSQLYRGGTEAFF.

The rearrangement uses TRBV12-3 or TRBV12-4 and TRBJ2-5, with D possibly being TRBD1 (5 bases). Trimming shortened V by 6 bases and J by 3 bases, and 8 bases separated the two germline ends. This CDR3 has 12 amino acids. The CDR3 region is CASRPREETQYF. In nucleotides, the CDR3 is TGTGCCAGCAGGCCCAGGGAAGAGACCCAGTACTTC.

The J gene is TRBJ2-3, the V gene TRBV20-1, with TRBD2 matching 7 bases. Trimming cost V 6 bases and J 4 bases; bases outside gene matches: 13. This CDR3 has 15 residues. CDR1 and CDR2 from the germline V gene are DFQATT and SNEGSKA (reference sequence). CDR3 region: CSAPPGGRLADTQYF. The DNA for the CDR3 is TGCAGTGCACCACCGGGAGGCCGCCTGGCAGATACGCAGTATTTT.